This is a list of T cell receptor beta chains from one sample in a study of OX40 agonist ivuxolimab in advanced cancers. Here immunoSEQ multiplex PCR was the method, and the copy in TCRdb shows in-frame clones only, minus some. The table shows tens of thousands of clones, with around 80% occurring only once. Sample: CD4+ or CD8+ T cells sorted from blood, taken in a trial of the OX40 agonist ivuxolimab. Receptors were obtained from an adult with an advanced solid tumor such as melanoma, head and neck, liver or kidney cancer. Both conserved end residues are part of each CDR3. A D gene is named only where the DNA matches it firmly. The size entry is marked missing in some rows and otherwise reads once, few, many or a size class.

TRBD2	.	TRBV6-5	TRBJ2-7	CASKETSAQDEQYF	TGTGCCAGCAAGGAAACTAGCGCCCAGGACGAGCAGTACTTC
TRBD1	.	TRBV18	TRBJ1-1	CASSPLPGQGDTEAFF	TGTGCCAGCTCACCCCTCCCGGGACAGGGAGACACTGAAGCTTTCTTT
TRBD2	.	TRBV4-1	TRBJ2-3	CASSQGGAGGAQDTQYF	TGCGCCAGCAGCCAAGGTGGGGCGGGAGGCGCTCAAGATACGCAGTATTTT
.	.	TRBV11-2	TRBJ1-2	CASSPIAKFRDGYTF	TGTGCCAGCAGCCCGATTGCGAAGTTCCGGGATGGCTACACCTTC
.	.	TRBV2	TRBJ2-5	CARRVGKETQYF	TGTGCCAGGCGTGTGGGGAAAGAGACCCAGTACTTC
.	.	TRBV14	TRBJ2-1	CASSLTGTRHNEQFF	TGTGCCAGCAGTCTAACCGGGACAAGGCACAATGAGCAGTTCTTC
.	.	TRBV18	TRBJ1-1	CASSPRDETEAFF	TGTGCCAGCTCACCACGGGACGAGACTGAAGCTTTCTTT
.	.	TRBV11-1	TRBJ2-7	CANSLRQGGEQYF	TGTGCCAACAGCTTACGCCAGGGTGGCGAGCAGTACTTC
TRBD1	.	TRBV6-6	TRBJ1-1	CASSYGTGVTEAFF	TGTGCCAGCAGTTACGGGACAGGGGTGACTGAAGCTTTCTTT
TRBD1	few	TRBV30	TRBJ1-4	CAWSSRTGTGNGKLFF	TGTGCCTGGAGTTCGAGGACCGGGACAGGGAACGGAAAACTGTTTTTT
.	.	TRBV7-8	TRBJ2-7	CASSLHQGPSYEQYF	TGTGCCAGCAGCTTGCACCAGGGACCCTCCTACGAGCAGTACTTC
TRBD1	.	TRBV11-2	TRBJ1-4	CASSDSPRMKGAEGEKLFF	TGTGCCAGCAGCGATTCCCCACGAATGAAGGGGGCGGAAGGTGAAAAACTGTTTTTT
.	.	TRBV27	TRBJ2-1	CASRQDRDSSYNEQFF	TGTGCCAGCAGACAAGACCGGGACTCCTCCTACAATGAGCAGTTCTTC
.	.	TRBV7-2	TRBJ2-1	CASSLLFRGKDEQFF	TGTGCCAGCAGCTTACTTTTCAGGGGAAAGGATGAGCAGTTCTTC
.	.	TRBV14	TRBJ2-3	CASSQDLEDTQYF	TGTGCCAGCAGCCAAGATTTGGAGGATACGCAGTATTTT
TRBD1	once	TRBV6-1	TRBJ1-2	CASSASGTAVNYGYTF	TGTGCCAGCAGTGCCTCCGGGACAGCTGTTAACTATGGCTACACCTTC
TRBD1	.	TRBV28	TRBJ1-5	CASSPWTGGYNQPQHF	TGTGCCAGCAGTCCCTGGACAGGGGGATACAATCAGCCCCAGCATTTT
.	.	TRBV6-5	TRBJ1-2	CASSAGDGYTF	TGTGCCAGCAGTGCGGGGGATGGCTACACCTTC
TRBD2	.	TRBV12-5	TRBJ2-3	CASGSKSGGSTDTQYF	TGTGCTAGTGGTTCTAAAAGCGGGGGGTCCACAGATACGCAGTATTTT
.	.	TRBV2	TRBJ1-1	CASRADGPEAFF	TGTGCCAGCAGGGCGGACGGGCCTGAAGCTTTCTTT
TRBD1	.	TRBV12-5	TRBJ2-2	CASGPGQGSGELFF	TGTGCTAGTGGCCCGGGACAGGGGTCCGGGGAGCTGTTTTTT
.	.	TRBV5-1	TRBJ2-1	CASSTDSYNEQFF	TGCGCCAGCAGCACGGACAGTTACAATGAGCAGTTCTTC
.	.	TRBV27	TRBJ1-1	CASSFGAGTEAFF	TGTGCCAGCAGTTTTGGCGCGGGAACTGAAGCTTTCTTT
.	.	TRBV6-5	TRBJ2-1	CASSESEGGNEQFF	TGTGCCAGCAGTGAGTCGGAGGGTGGCAATGAGCAGTTCTTC
.	.	TRBV6-1	TRBJ2-7	CASSELMKGFGEQYF	TGTGCCAGCAGTGAACTTATGAAGGGGTTTGGCGAGCAGTACTTC
.	once	TRBV7-2	TRBJ2-1	CASSLGLIAGHNEQFF	TGTGCCAGCAGCTTAGGTTTGATAGCTGGCCACAATGAGCAGTTCTTC
.	.	TRBV4-1	TRBJ1-5	CASSQDREDQPQHF	TGCGCCAGCAGCCAAGATCGGGAGGATCAGCCCCAGCATTTT
TRBD1	.	TRBV29-1	TRBJ1-1	CSVEGRAGGNTEAFF	TGCAGCGTTGAAGGGAGGGCAGGGGGGAACACTGAAGCTTTCTTT
.	.	TRBV29-1	TRBJ1-4	CSVVGQINEKLFF	TGCAGCGTTGTAGGCCAGATTAATGAAAAACTGTTTTTT
TRBD1	.	TRBV6-6	TRBJ1-5	CASRMGQGDSNQPQHF	TGTGCCAGCAGAATGGGACAGGGAGACAGCAATCAGCCCCAGCATTTT
.	.	TRBV6-5	TRBJ1-2	CASSYSGVGGYTF	TGTGCCAGCAGTTACTCGGGGGTTGGTGGCTACACCTTC
.	.	TRBV7-9	TRBJ1-5	CASSLANQPQHF	TGTGCCAGCAGCTTAGCTAATCAGCCCCAGCATTTT
.	many	TRBV29-1	TRBJ1-1	CSVEGGPTEAFF	TGCAGCGTTGAAGGGGGTCCCACTGAAGCTTTCTTT
TRBD1	once	TRBV10-3	TRBJ1-2	CAISNYGISGTGGAGYGYTF	TGTGCCATCAGTAATTACGGGATTTCCGGGACAGGGGGCGCGGGCTATGGCTACACCTTC
.	.	TRBV18	TRBJ2-7	CASSSSSYEQYF	TGTGCCAGCTCATCTAGCTCCTACGAGCAGTACTTC
.	once	TRBV28	TRBJ2-7	CASSLSGRTYEQYF	TGTGCCAGCAGTTTATCGGGACGGACTTACGAGCAGTACTTC
.	.	TRBV28	TRBJ1-2	CASSLLTSERYYGYTF	TGTGCCAGCAGTTTATTAACGTCTGAACGGTACTATGGCTACACCTTC
TRBD2	.	TRBV5-1	TRBJ2-5	CASSLVLAGEETQYF	TGCGCCAGCAGCTTGGTACTAGCGGGAGAGGAGACCCAGTACTTC
TRBD2	.	TRBV10-3	TRBJ2-1	CATREGEVEQFF	TGTGCCACCAGGGAGGGAGAGGTTGAGCAGTTCTTC
.	.	TRBV7-9	TRBJ1-1	CASSSRAAPEAFF	TGTGCCAGCAGCTCTCGGGCCGCCCCTGAAGCTTTCTTT
.	.	TRBV27	TRBJ2-7	CASSLGDTNYEQYF	TGTGCCAGCAGTTTAGGCGATACGAACTACGAGCAGTACTTC
.	.	TRBV2	TRBJ2-7	CASSGSYEQYF	TGTGCCAGCAGTGGTAGTTACGAGCAGTACTTC
.	.	TRBV6-6	TRBJ2-7	CASSYLGQSYEQYF	TGTGCCAGCAGTTACCTCGGACAAAGCTACGAGCAGTACTTC
TRBD2	.	TRBV7-8	TRBJ2-1	CASSTGTRVYEQFF	TGTGCCAGCAGCACCGGGACTAGAGTCTATGAGCAGTTCTTC